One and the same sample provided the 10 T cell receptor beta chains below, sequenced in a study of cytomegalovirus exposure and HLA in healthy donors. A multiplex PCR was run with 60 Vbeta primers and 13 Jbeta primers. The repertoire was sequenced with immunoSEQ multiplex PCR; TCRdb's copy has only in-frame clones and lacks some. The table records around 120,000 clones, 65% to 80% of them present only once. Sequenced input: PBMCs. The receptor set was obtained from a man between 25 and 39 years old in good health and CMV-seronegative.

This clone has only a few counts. The DNA of the CDR3 is TGTGCCAGCAGCTCTTTACAGGGACCCACTGAAGCTTTCTTT. Residues: CASSSLQGPTEAFF. This chain links TRBV7-9 with TRBJ1-1, with a tentative D call TRBD1 (6 bases). Between the trimmed V and J ends, which lost 4 bases and 4 bases, there was a span of 13 bases. Germline lookup yields CDR1 SEHNR and CDR2 FQNEAQ (reference sequence). The CDR3 runs to 14 residues.

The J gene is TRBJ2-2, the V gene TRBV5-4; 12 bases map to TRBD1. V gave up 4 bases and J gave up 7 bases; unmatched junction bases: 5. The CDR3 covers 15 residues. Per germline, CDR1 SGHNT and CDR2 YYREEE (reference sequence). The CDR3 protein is CASSPGQGAGGELFF. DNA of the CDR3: TGTGCCAGCAGCCCGGGACAGGGGGCTGGCGGGGAGCTGTTTTTT.

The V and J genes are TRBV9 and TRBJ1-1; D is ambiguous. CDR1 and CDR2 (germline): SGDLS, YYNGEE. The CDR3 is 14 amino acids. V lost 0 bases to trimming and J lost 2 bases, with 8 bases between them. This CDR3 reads CASSVVESNTEAFF. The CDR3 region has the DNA TGTGCCAGCAGCGTAGTCGAGAGTAACACTGAAGCTTTCTTT.

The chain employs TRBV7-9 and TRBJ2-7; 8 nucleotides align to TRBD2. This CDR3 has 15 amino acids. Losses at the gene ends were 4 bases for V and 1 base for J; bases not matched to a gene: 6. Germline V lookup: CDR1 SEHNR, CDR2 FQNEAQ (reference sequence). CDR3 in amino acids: CASSSSAGVSYEQYF. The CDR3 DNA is TGTGCCAGCAGCTCCTCAGCGGGAGTATCCTACGAGCAGTACTTC.

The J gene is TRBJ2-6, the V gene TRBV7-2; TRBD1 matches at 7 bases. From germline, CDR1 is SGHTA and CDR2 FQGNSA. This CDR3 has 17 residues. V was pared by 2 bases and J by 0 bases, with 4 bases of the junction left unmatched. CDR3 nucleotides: TGTGCCAGCAGCTTAAGACAGGGAATCTCTGGGGCCAACGTCCTGACTTTC. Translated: CASSLRQGISGANVLTF. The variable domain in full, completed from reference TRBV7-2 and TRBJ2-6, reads GAGVSQSPSNKVTEKGKDVELRCDPISGHTALYWYRQSLGQGLEFLIYFQGNSAPDKSGLPSDRFSAERTGGSVSTLTIQRTQQEDSAVYLCASSLRQGISGANVLTFGAGSRLTVL.

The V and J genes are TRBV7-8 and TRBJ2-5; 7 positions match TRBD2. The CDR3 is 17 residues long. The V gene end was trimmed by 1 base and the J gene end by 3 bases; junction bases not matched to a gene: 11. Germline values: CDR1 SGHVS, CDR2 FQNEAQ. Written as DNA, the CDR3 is TGTGCCAGCAGCTTAGAATCTAGCGGTAGAGTAGAAGAGACCCAGTACTTC. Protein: CASSLESSGRVEETQYF.

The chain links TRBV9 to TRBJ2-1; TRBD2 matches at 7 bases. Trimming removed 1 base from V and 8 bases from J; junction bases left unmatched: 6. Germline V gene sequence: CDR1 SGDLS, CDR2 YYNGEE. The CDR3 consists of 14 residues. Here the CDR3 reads CASSVRLAVDEQFF. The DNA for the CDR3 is TGTGCCAGCAGCGTAAGGCTAGCGGTCGATGAGCAGTTCTTC.

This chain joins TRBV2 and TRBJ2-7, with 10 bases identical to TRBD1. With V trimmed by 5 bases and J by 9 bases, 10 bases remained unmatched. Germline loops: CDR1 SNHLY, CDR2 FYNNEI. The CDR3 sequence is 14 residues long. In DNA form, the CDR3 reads TGTGCCAGCAGTCCCGGGACAGGGGAATCGGGGCAGTACTTC. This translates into CASSPGTGESGQYF.

CDR3 loop: CASSPGSGANVLTF. The CDR3 region has the DNA TGTGCCAGCAGCCCGGGCTCTGGGGCCAACGTCCTGACTTTC. The genes are TRBV2 and TRBJ2-6; D unclear. This CDR3 has 14 amino acids. CDR1 and CDR2 from the germline V gene are SNHLY and FYNNEI. The germline V and J ends were trimmed by 6 bases and 0 bases, with 6 bases remaining between them.

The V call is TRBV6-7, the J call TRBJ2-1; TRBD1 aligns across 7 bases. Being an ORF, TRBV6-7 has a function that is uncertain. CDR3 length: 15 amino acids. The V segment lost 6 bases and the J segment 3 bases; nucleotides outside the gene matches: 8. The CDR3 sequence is CASRTTGPLYNEQFF. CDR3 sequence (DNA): TGTGCCAGCAGAACGACAGGGCCACTCTACAATGAGCAGTTCTTC.